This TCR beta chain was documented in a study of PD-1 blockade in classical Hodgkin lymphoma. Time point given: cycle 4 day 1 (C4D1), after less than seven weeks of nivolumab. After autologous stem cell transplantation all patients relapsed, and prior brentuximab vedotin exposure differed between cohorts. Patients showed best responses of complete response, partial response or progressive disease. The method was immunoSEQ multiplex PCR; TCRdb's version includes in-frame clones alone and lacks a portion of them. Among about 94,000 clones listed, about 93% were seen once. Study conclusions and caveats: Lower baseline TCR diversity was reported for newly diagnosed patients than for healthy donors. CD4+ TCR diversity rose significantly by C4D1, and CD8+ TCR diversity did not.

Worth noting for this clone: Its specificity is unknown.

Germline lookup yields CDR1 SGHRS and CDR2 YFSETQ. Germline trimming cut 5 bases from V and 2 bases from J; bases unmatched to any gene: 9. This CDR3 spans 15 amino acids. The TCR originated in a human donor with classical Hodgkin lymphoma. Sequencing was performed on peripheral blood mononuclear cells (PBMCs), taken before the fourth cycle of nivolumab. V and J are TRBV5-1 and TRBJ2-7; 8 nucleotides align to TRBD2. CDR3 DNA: TGCGCCAGCAGAATTGACACTAGCGGACCCTACGAGCAGTACTTC. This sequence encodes CASRIDTSGPYEQYF.